What follows is one T cell receptor beta chain and its context. No cognate antigen has been identified for it. Base qualities are missing; no much larger clone stands one base away. These data belong to a study of cytomegalovirus exposure and HLA in healthy donors (dated by TCRdb to about 2017). For context, the study as a whole: A later analysis indicated that the roughly 130 validation repertoires were generated on the platform also employed for the 700 or so repertoires of the first cohort. The study aimed to test whether signatures of past pathogen exposure could be identified by cataloging public T cell receptors. Besides the first cohort of approximately 710 subjects, a separate validation cohort made up of over a hundred different subjects was used. To predict cytomegalovirus infection status, the study brought together high-throughput TCR immunosequencing, statistical association of individual TCRs with disease status, and machine learning.

Libraries were built with the immunoSEQ multiplex PCR assay. The source study handled its data this way. To diagnose cytomegalovirus status from the catalog of TCR beta chain sequences, a statistical classification framework was built. In TCRdb, the immuneACCESS table is reduced to in-frame sequences with V and J assigned. These tables do not hold every clone; where another copy was compared, an unresolved V gene accounts for under half, and the others remain unexplained. V and J calls and clone size come straight from that table; D and trimming were deduced from the DNA. The sample has roughly 330,000 clones on record, 75% to 90% of them singletons. The top ten clonotypes cover over 1% of the sample. The donors were included in the validation cohort of 100 to 150 subjects, a group kept apart from the roughly 700-subject first cohort. The CDR3, cysteine through phenylalanine, is 12 amino acids long. CDR3 DNA is the only sequence kept; it has 36 bases, read in frame from the first base. Deletion took 1 base off V and 11 bases off J, with a span of 8 bases between the germline ends. Based on the germline V gene (reference sequence), the CDR1 and CDR2 sequences are PRHDT and FYEKMQ.

The paper's findings and limits, for the study overall: The study gave a list of around 170 TCR beta chains associated with cytomegalovirus. A few of the identified cytomegalovirus-associated TCR beta chains were confirmed in vitro to be specific for cytomegalovirus antigens. It was suggested by the authors that the approach could potentially be generalized to other disease states and immunological phenotypes. Most TCR sequences were observed very rarely across donors, whereas some public TCRs were present in many individuals. The validation cohort had no HLA typing available for a later analysis, so co-occurrence within that cohort was assessed over all 130 or so repertoires. The classifier was reported to diagnose cytomegalovirus status with high specificity and sensitivity in both the original cohort and the validation cohort. Subsequent analysis determined that TCRs grouped into clusters in the first cohort also showed a tendency toward co-occurrence across the 90 to 150 validation repertoires, and 94% of cluster scores exceeded 0.

The TCR comes from a woman aged 30 to 39 in good health and CMV-seropositive. Input material: PBMCs. The chain is assembled from TRBV13 and TRBJ2-2, with the D gene call left open. The nucleotide sequence reads as follows: TGTGCCAGCAGCTTAGCGTCCGTTGAGCTGTTTTTT. It translates to CASSLASVELFF. With the rest looked up from the reference TRBV13 and TRBJ2-2 genes rather than sequenced, the full variable domain is AAGVIQSPRHLIKEKRETATLKCYPIPRHDTVYWYQQGPGQDPQFLISFYEKMQSDKGSIPDRFSAQQFSDYHSELNMSSLELGDSALYFCASSLASVELFFGEGSRLTVL.